This T cell receptor (beta chain) was identified during a study of CD8+CD57+ T cells in acquired aplastic anemia. Turning to the study itself: Sorted CD4+ and CD8+ cell DNA averaged roughly 3.2 ug. Study-wide findings and caveats: Between patients and controls, over 25 CD8+ CDR3 sequences were found in common. Patients and healthy controls showed no significant CD8+ Simpson's diversity difference.

It was genomic DNA that served as the template for profiling TCR beta VDJ and CDR3. MiXCR, run by TCRdb on the reads, gives a single entry per CDR3 protein. The table lists fewer than 100,000 distinct CDR3 sequences, over 35% of them singletons, with 60% to 75% in the top ten. With respect to this clonotype: What it recognizes is unknown.

The length of the CDR3 is 14 residues. V shed 3 bases and J shed 2 bases, with 8 bases lying between them. Germline V CDR1 and CDR2: MNHEY, SMNVEV (reference sequence). This sequence was found in a human donor in good health, serving as a control. The chain carries TRBV27 and TRBJ1-5; D is ambiguous. The sequenced sample consisted of sorted CD4+, CD8+, or CD8+CD57+ T cells (not recorded which) from PBMCs. The CDR3 reads CASSFEAGNQPQHF. The CDR3 DNA reads as TGTGCCAGCAGTTTCGAGGCGGGCAATCAGCCCCAGCATTTT.